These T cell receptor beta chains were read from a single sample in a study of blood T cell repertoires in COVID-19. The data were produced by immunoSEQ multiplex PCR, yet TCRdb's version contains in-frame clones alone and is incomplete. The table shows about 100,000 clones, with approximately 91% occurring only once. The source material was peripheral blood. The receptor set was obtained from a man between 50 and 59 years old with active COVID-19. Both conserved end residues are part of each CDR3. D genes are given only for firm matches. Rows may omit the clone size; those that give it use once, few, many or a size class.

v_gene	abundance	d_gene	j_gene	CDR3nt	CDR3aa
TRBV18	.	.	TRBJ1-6	TGTGCCAGCTCACCAACTAAACCGGGACTAAAATCCTCACCCCTCCACTTT	CASSPTKPGLKSSPLHF
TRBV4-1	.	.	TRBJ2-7	TGCGCCAGCAGCCCGTATGGTGGGGGGTACGAGCAGTACTTC	CASSPYGGGYEQYF
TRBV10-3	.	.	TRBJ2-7	TGTGCCATCAGCGGACTTGTGGTAAATGGGGACGAGCAGTACTTC	CAISGLVVNGDEQYF
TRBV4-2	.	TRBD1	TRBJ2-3	TGTGCCAGCAGCCATGAACAAGGACAGGGGGAACCAGATACGCAGTATTTT	CASSHEQGQGEPDTQYF
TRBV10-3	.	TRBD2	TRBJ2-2	TGTGCCATCAGTGAGTCCGCGGGGGAGGCCGGGGAGCTGTTTTTT	CAISESAGEAGELFF
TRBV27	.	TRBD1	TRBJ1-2	TGTGCCAGCAGGAGGGTGTCCGGGACAGTTATTGGCTACACCTTC	CASRRVSGTVIGYTF
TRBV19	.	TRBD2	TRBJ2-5	TGTGCCAGTAGTAACGCCGGGACTAGCGCCCAAGGGACCCAGTACTTC	CASSNAGTSAQGTQYF
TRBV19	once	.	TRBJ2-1	TGTGCCAGTAGTATAGGTGGGAGGGGGGACAATGAGCAGTTCTTC	CASSIGGRGDNEQFF
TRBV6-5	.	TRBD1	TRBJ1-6	TGTGCCAGCAGTCTGACGGACAGGGGTAATTCACCCCTCCACTTT	CASSLTDRGNSPLHF
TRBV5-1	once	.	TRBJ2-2	TGCGCCAGCAGCTTGTCCAGACAGGCCACCGGGGAGCTGTTTTTT	CASSLSRQATGELFF
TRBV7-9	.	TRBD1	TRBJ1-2	TGTGCCAGCAGCTTAGGGGACAGGCTGGCCCGGTATGGCTACACCTTC	CASSLGDRLARYGYTF
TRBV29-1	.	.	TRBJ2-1	TGCAGCGTTGGGGGCAGTACAATGAACAAAGGGCAGTTCTTC	CSVGGSTMNKGQFF
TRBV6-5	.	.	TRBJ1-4	TGTGCCAGCAAATGGGCGGGGACTAATGAAAAACTGTTTTTT	CASKWAGTNEKLFF
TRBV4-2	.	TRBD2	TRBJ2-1	TGTGCCAGCAGCCGAGGACTAGCGGGACCGCTTGAGCAGTTCTTC	CASSRGLAGPLEQFF
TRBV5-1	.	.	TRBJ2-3	TGCGCCAGCAGCTTGAGGGGTTTTCACGGGAGCACAGATACGCAGTATTTT	CASSLRGFHGSTDTQYF
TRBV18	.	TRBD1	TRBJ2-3	TGTGCCAGCTCACCGACAGGGTCGGAATTAGATACGCAGTATTTT	CASSPTGSELDTQYF
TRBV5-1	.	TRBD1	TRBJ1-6	TGCGCCAGCAGCCCCGGACAGGATAATTCACCCCTCCACTTT	CASSPGQDNSPLHF
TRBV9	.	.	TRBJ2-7	TGTGCCAGCAGCGTAGGCTCCCGGTCGGCCTACGAGCAGTACTTC	CASSVGSRSAYEQYF
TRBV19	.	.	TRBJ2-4	TGTGCCAGTCCTCGACACAGGTTCGCCAAAAACATTCAGTACTTC	CASPRHRFAKNIQYF
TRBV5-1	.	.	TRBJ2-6	TGCGCCAGCAGCTGGACTCGGGGTGGGGCCAACGTCCTGACTTTC	CASSWTRGGANVLTF
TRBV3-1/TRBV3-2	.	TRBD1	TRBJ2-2	TGTGCCAGCAGCCGAACAGGGGGTGGTATCACCGGGGAGCTGTTTTTT	CASSRTGGGITGELFF
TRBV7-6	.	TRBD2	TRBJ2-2	TGTGCCAGCAGCTTAGTAGCGGGCCCAGGCACCGGGGAGCTGTTTTTT	CASSLVAGPGTGELFF
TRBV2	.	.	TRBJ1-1	TGTGCCAGCAGTGAATACCAGGGCGGCACTGAAGCTTTCTTT	CASSEYQGGTEAFF
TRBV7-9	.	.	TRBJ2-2	TGTGCCAGCAGCTTGTCGGTTAGAACCGGGGAGCTGTTTTTT	CASSLSVRTGELFF
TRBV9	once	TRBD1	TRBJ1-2	TGTGCCAGCAGCGTCGATCCCAGGGGGGGACAGGGAGACTATGGCTACACCTTC	CASSVDPRGGQGDYGYTF
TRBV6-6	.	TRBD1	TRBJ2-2	TGTGCCAGCAGCAAACGGACAGGGCCCACCGGGGAGCTGTTTTTT	CASSKRTGPTGELFF
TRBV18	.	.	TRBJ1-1	TGTGCCAGCTCCCCAAGGGGGTCGGACACTGAAGCTTTCTTT	CASSPRGSDTEAFF
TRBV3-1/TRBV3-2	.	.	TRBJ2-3	TGTGCCAGCAGCCAAGACTCCGGGGGAACAGATACGCAGTATTTT	CASSQDSGGTDTQYF
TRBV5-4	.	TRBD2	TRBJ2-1	TGTGCCAGCAGCTTGGAAAGCGGGAGTAGGAATGAGCAGTTCTTC	CASSLESGSRNEQFF
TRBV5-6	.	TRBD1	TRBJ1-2	TGTGCCAGCAGCTTGGGGACAGGGGTAGCTAACTATGGCTACACCTTC	CASSLGTGVANYGYTF
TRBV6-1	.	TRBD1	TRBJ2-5	TGTGCCAGCAGTGAAGACTGGACAGGGGGTGCGGAGACCCAGTACTTC	CASSEDWTGGAETQYF
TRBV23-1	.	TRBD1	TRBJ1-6	TGCGCCAGCAGCGGACAGGACTATAATTCACCCCTCCACTTT	CASSGQDYNSPLHF
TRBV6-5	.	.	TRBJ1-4	TGTGCCAGCAGTCGGCGGTCTCCAACTAATGAAAAACTGTTTTTT	CASSRRSPTNEKLFF
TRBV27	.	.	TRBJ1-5	TGTGCCAGCAGAGCAACAGGGAAAGGGGGCAATCAGCCCCAGCATTTT	CASRATGKGGNQPQHF
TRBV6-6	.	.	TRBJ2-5	TGTGCCAGCAGCAGGGTCCACGGGGAGACCCAGTACTTC	CASSRVHGETQYF
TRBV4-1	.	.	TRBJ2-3	TGCGCCAGCAGCCAGGCACACAGGGCGATAGCCCGAGATACGCAGTATTTT	CASSQAHRAIARDTQYF